These 32 T cell receptor beta chains originate from one sample sequenced in a study of shared clonotypes between healthy human individuals. Method: immunoSEQ multiplex PCR; TCRdb's copy keeps in-frame clones and lacks some. The sample records 2 million to 2.5 million clones, nearly 97% being singletons. The sequencing input was naive CD4+ T cells sorted from blood. Documented subset: CD45RA+ positively selected. The receptors stem from a young man in good health.

This sequence joins TRBV27 and TRBJ1-6, with 7 bases matching TRBD1. CDR1 and CDR2 (germline): MNHEY, SMNVEV (reference sequence). The CDR3 extends over 17 amino acids. Trimming removed 6 bases from V and 3 bases from J; junction bases left unmatched: 11. The DNA of the CDR3 is TGTGCCAGCAGATTTACAGGGACAGCTAACTATAATTCACCCCTCCACTTT. It yields the protein CASRFTGTANYNSPLHF.

The CDR3 reads CASSLRQGVQPQHF. Written as DNA, the CDR3 is TGTGCCAGCAGTTTACGACAGGGCGTTCAGCCCCAGCATTTT. V gene TRBV6-1 combines with J gene TRBJ1-5, with 7 bases matching TRBD1. Germline assignment: CDR1 MNHNS and CDR2 SASEGT. V lost 5 bases to trimming and J lost 6 bases; unmatched junction nucleotides: 7. The CDR3 length is 14 residues.

This clone showed up just once. This rearrangement joins TRBV9 to TRBJ2-7, with TRBD2 as a possible D gene (6 bases). With 3 bases removed from V and 8 bases from J, the gap between germline ends came to 12 bases. The CDR3 contains 12 residues. CDR1 is SGDLS and CDR2 is YYNGEE in the germline V gene. The CDR3 region is CASSDRDSQQYF. Written as DNA, the CDR3 is TGTGCCAGCAGCGACCGGGACTCGCAGCAGTACTTC.

V is TRBV27 and J is TRBJ1-1; D is undetermined. With 4 bases removed from V and 5 bases from J, the gap between germline ends came to 17 bases. CDR1 is MNHEY and CDR2 is SMNVEV in the germline V gene (reference sequence). This CDR3 region has 15 residues. The CDR3 DNA sequence: TGTGCCAGCAGTTCACACCCCCGGACTCCGACTGAAGCTTTCTTT. Protein product: CASSSHPRTPTEAFF.

Concerning this clone itself: Other DNA sequences in the sample encode the same CDR3. The chain links TRBV2 to TRBJ2-1; the D gene is possibly TRBD2 (6 bases). The CDR3 contains 15 residues. Germline assignment: CDR1 SNHLY and CDR2 FYNNEI. With 4 bases removed from V and 2 bases from J, the gap between germline ends came to 12 bases. The CDR3 sequence is CASSARGGTYNEQFF. The DNA for the CDR3 is TGTGCCAGCAGTGCCCGGGGCGGGACCTACAATGAGCAGTTCTTC.

The genes are TRBV5-1 and TRBJ2-7; 10 nucleotides agree with TRBD2. J gave up 7 bases and V 5 bases, and 9 bases lay outside the gene matches. Germline CDR1 reads SGHRS; CDR2 reads YFSETQ. The CDR3 runs to 14 residues. CDR3 loop: CASSALAGEGEQYF. In nucleotides, the CDR3 is TGCGCCAGCAGTGCTCTAGCGGGAGAAGGTGAGCAGTACTTC.

The CDR3 nucleotides read TGTGCCAGTGCGGGACAGGGGGCGGCTGAAGCTTTCTTT. This codes for CASAGQGAAEAFF. This chain joins TRBV19 and TRBJ1-1; 12 bases line up with TRBD1. Trimming removed 8 bases from V and 6 bases from J; junction bases left unmatched: 4. The CDR3 sequence is 13 residues long. The V gene's germline CDR1 is LNHDA and CDR2 SQIVND (reference sequence).

The chain employs TRBV5-4 and TRBJ2-5; a weak D match, TRBD2 (5 bases). V lost 0 bases to trimming and J lost 4 bases, with 16 bases between them. This CDR3 region has 16 residues. The germline V gene has CDR1 SGHNT and CDR2 YYREEE (reference sequence). CDR3 region: CASSLAVTTSLETQYF. The CDR3 bases are TGTGCCAGCAGCTTGGCCGTGACTACCTCTTTAGAGACCCAGTACTTC.

CDR3 bases: TGTGCCAGCAGGGACCCTGGAAACACCATATATTTT. Its translation is CASRDPGNTIYF. The V call is TRBV6-5, the J call TRBJ1-3; no reliable D call. Trimming took off 6 bases at V and 2 bases at J, with 5 bases between the two ends. This CDR3 region has 12 residues. Germline loops: CDR1 MNHEY, CDR2 SVGAGI.

This rearrangement joins TRBV6-1 to TRBJ1-5; the D gene is possibly TRBD1 (5 bases). The germline gives CDR1 MNHNS, CDR2 SASEGT. V was trimmed by 1 base and J by 2 bases, leaving 18 bases between them. This CDR3 spans 18 amino acids. The CDR3 region is CASSEGWMGRSRNQPQHF. The DNA for the CDR3 is TGTGCCAGCAGTGAAGGATGGATGGGGCGATCCCGCAATCAGCCCCAGCATTTT.

The count of this clone is one. This sequence joins TRBV28 and TRBJ1-4, with D unclear. Germline V gene data show CDR1 as MDHEN and CDR2 as SYDVKM. This CDR3 is built from 11 residues. V shed 7 bases and J shed 5 bases, with 5 bases lying between them. CDR3 region: CASIENEKLFF. The CDR3 DNA is TGTGCCAGCATCGAAAATGAAAAACTGTTTTTT.

Details on this clone: Within the sample, other DNA sequences also encode this same CDR3. The DNA of the CDR3 is TGCGCCAGCAGCCTCGGTACAGGCACAGATACGCAGTATTTT. Translation: CASSLGTGTDTQYF. V gene TRBV5-1 combines with J gene TRBJ2-3; D not resolved. Germline V lookup: CDR1 SGHRS, CDR2 YFSETQ. The CDR3 totals 14 residues. Trimming shortened V by 4 bases and J by 1 base, and 10 bases separated the two germline ends.

This chain connects TRBV29-1 to TRBJ2-1, with a weak D call TRBD2 (5 bases). Looked up from germline, CDR1 is SQVTM and CDR2 is ANQGSEA. Trimming took 0 bases from V and 2 from J, leaving 8 bases between them. CDR3 size: 14 residues. In DNA, the CDR3 is TGCAGCGTTGAAGAGAGCGGAGCCTACAATGAGCAGTTCTTC. It encodes CSVEESGAYNEQFF.

The V and J genes are TRBV18 and TRBJ1-5; tentative D call: TRBD1 (5 bases). There are 16 residues in the CDR3. V was pared by 1 base and J by 1 base, with 11 bases between. Germline assignment: CDR1 KGHSH and CDR2 LQKENI. CDR3 residues: CASSPLGEGSNQPQHF. The CDR3 bases are TGTGCCAGCTCACCACTGGGGGAAGGGAGCAATCAGCCCCAGCATTTT.

This clone came up a few times. This chain connects TRBV5-4 to TRBJ1-4, with 7 bases that match TRBD1. The germline gives CDR1 SGHNT, CDR2 YYREEE (reference sequence). This CDR3 spans 14 amino acids. J lost 14 bases, V lost 0 bases, and 10 bases had no gene match. CDR3 loop: CASSLEGAPADLFF. The CDR3 nucleotides are TGTGCCAGCAGCTTGGAGGGGGCCCCGGCGGATCTGTTTTTT.

V is TRBV30 and J is TRBJ2-7, with D maybe TRBD2 (6 bases). CDR1 is GTSNPN and CDR2 is SVGIG in the germline V gene (reference sequence). The CDR3 has 13 amino acids. V was pared by 4 bases and J by 0 bases, with 10 bases between. CDR3 nucleotide sequence: TGTGCCTGGACTAGGGGACTCTCCTACGAGCAGTACTTC. It yields the protein CAWTRGLSYEQYF.

The rearrangement joins TRBV10-3 to TRBJ1-4; D remains unclear. This CDR3 is 13 amino acids long. V gave up 6 bases and J gave up 8 bases, with 13 bases separating them. Germline values: CDR1 ENHRY, CDR2 SYGVKD. CDR3 nucleotide sequence: TGTGCCATCAGCGCCACTGGGGAAGAAAAACTGTTTTTT. Its protein is CAISATGEEKLFF.

The CDR3 sequence is CASNGAANNYGYTF. The CDR3 DNA is TGTGCCAGCAACGGTGCGGCGAATAACTATGGCTACACCTTC. The rearrangement uses TRBV5-4 and TRBJ1-2; D not certain. CDR1 and CDR2 (germline): SGHNT, YYREEE (reference sequence). The V end lost 6 bases, the J end lost 1 base, and 13 bases lay between the germline ends. CDR3 length equals 14 residues.

The gene calls are TRBV9 and TRBJ2-5; D is unresolved. There are 14 residues in the CDR3. V was cut by 2 bases and J by 4 bases, with 12 bases left in between. The V gene's germline CDR1 is SGDLS and CDR2 YYNGEE. CDR3 sequence reads: CASSVSTFGETQYF. DNA for the CDR3: TGTGCCAGCAGCGTCTCCACTTTCGGAGAGACCCAGTACTTC. The full variable domain, rest sourced from reference TRBV9 and TRBJ2-5, is DSGVTQTPKHLITATGQRVTLRCSPRSGDLSVYWYQQSLDQGLQFLIQYYNGEERAKGNILERFSAQQFPDLHSELNLSSLELGDSALYFCASSVSTFGETQYFGPGTRLLVL.

On this clone itself: An end of the junction differs from the germline gene, which may be a read error. The chain combines TRBV18 with TRBJ2-7; D remains ambiguous. The CDR3 has 13 amino acids. CDR1 and CDR2 (germline): KGHSH, LQKENI. The CDR3, as DNA: TGTGCCAGCTCCCCACTAATATCATACGAGCAGTACTTC. As protein: CASSPLISYEQYF.

This clone was detected once. V is TRBV7-8 and J is TRBJ1-2, with a possible D match to TRBD1 (5 bases). Germline V gene lookup returns CDR1 SGHVS and CDR2 FQNEAQ. The CDR3 is 15 residues long. V was shortened by 4 bases and J by 2 bases, with 14 bases between the two germline ends. In DNA, the CDR3 is TGTGCCAGCAGCTCGGTACGGGGCACCAACTATGGCTACACCTTC. It encodes CASSSVRGTNYGYTF.

In the case of this clone: The sample carries other DNA sequences with the same CDR3. The chain has TRBV6-5 and TRBJ1-1; 7 nucleotides agree with TRBD1. The CDR3 spans 13 residues. Germline V lookup: CDR1 MNHEY, CDR2 SVGAGI. Trimming removed 6 bases from V and 1 base from J; junction bases left unmatched: 2. The CDR3 DNA reads TGTGCCAGCAGCCGACAGGGGAACACTGAAGCTTTCTTT. It is translated as CASSRQGNTEAFF.

The chain has TRBV5-1 and TRBJ1-1, with TRBD1 as a possible D gene (6 bases). Looked up from germline, CDR1 is SGHRS and CDR2 is YFSETQ. This CDR3 contains 18 residues. V was clipped by 2 bases and J by 1 base, with 21 bases between them. CDR3 loop: CASSLRGRDTWTNTEAFF. CDR3 sequence (DNA): TGCGCCAGCAGCTTAAGAGGCCGGGACACGTGGACGAACACTGAAGCTTTCTTT.

The chain recombines TRBV4-1 with TRBJ2-1; D not certain. Germline CDR1 and CDR2: MGHRA and YSYEKL. The germline V and J ends were trimmed by 0 bases and 4 bases, with 13 bases remaining between them. This CDR3 region has 16 residues. The CDR3 DNA reads TGCGCCAGCAGCCAAGAAAAAACCTTGGGGTACAATGAGCAGTTCTTC. Its protein is CASSQEKTLGYNEQFF.

In this sample, this clone turned up a few times. Other DNA sequences in the same sample also yield this CDR3. V is TRBV2 and J is TRBJ1-1; maybe TRBD1 (6 bases). The CDR3 contains 13 residues. Germline V gene lookup returns CDR1 SNHLY and CDR2 FYNNEI. The V end was cut by 5 bases, the J end by 0 bases, with 7 bases between. CDR3: CASSTGLNTEAFF. DNA for the CDR3: TGTGCCAGCAGTACAGGGCTGAACACTGAAGCTTTCTTT.

V and J are TRBV27 and TRBJ2-2; D is perhaps TRBD1 or TRBD2 (6 bases each). Per germline, CDR1 MNHEY and CDR2 SMNVEV (reference sequence). The germline V and J ends were trimmed by 7 bases and 4 bases, with 19 bases remaining between them. This CDR3 spans 16 amino acids. As DNA, the CDR3 is TGTGCCAGCACCGACCGACGGGGGCGCGGCACCGGGGAGCTGTTTTTT. Amino acid sequence: CASTDRRGRGTGELFF.

V usage is TRBV30 and J usage is TRBJ2-3; D is undetermined. Germline V lookup: CDR1 GTSNPN, CDR2 SVGIG (reference sequence). CDR3 length equals 15 residues. V gave up 4 bases and J gave up 1 base, with 15 bases separating them. CDR3 nucleotides: TGTGCCTGGATTCTCGGCAGCTATGGCACAGATACGCAGTATTTT. This codes for CAWILGSYGTDTQYF.

The chain uses TRBV28 and TRBJ2-5, with 9 bases identical to TRBD1. After removal of 6 bases from V and 2 bases from J, the junction contained 10 bases not matched to a gene. This CDR3 region has 16 residues. The germline gives CDR1 MDHEN, CDR2 SYDVKM. The CDR3 region is CASSKFRDRVQETQYF. CDR3 DNA: TGTGCCAGCAGCAAATTCCGGGACAGGGTTCAAGAGACCCAGTACTTC.

This chain connects TRBV5-6 to TRBJ1-5; possibly TRBD1 for D (6 bases). From germline, CDR1 is SGHDT and CDR2 YYEEEE. Trimming removed 4 bases from V and 6 bases from J, with 14 bases in between. This CDR3 has 14 residues. The CDR3 bases are TGTGCCAGCAGCCCCAGGGGTGCGGCTCAGCCCCAGCATTTT. Translated, it gives CASSPRGAAQPQHF. Looking up the rest from reference TRBV5-6 and TRBJ1-5 gives the full variable domain: DAGVTQSPTHLIKTRGQQVTLRCSPKSGHDTVSWYQQALGQGPQFIFQYYEEEERQRGNFPDRFSGHQFPNYSSELNVNALLLGDSALYLCASSPRGAAQPQHFGDGTRLSIL.

V is TRBV6-6 and J is TRBJ2-7, with D uncertain. Germline V gene lookup returns CDR1 MNHNY and CDR2 SVGAGI (reference sequence). With 6 bases removed from V and 9 bases from J, the gap between germline ends came to 15 bases. CDR3 size: 12 residues. CDR3 coding DNA: TGTGCCAGCAGAACCACGTCAGACTCGCAGTACTTC. Its protein is CASRTTSDSQYF.

The genes are TRBV29-1 and TRBJ2-7; D is unclear. V lost 4 bases to trimming and J lost 1 base, with 5 bases between them. Germline V lookup: CDR1 SQVTM, CDR2 ANQGSEA. The CDR3 has 11 residues. CDR3 sequence reads: CSVVRSYEQYF. The CDR3, as DNA: TGCAGCGTTGTAAGGTCCTACGAGCAGTACTTC.

CDR3 coding DNA: TGCGCCAGCAGCCCGGGCCGGCAGGGGGTAGGATCTGGAAACACCATATATTTT. It yields the protein CASSPGRQGVGSGNTIYF. V and J are TRBV5-1 and TRBJ1-3, with 7 bases matching TRBD1. This CDR3 has 18 amino acids. The V segment lost 4 bases and the J segment 1 base; nucleotides outside the gene matches: 14. The germline CDR1 and CDR2 sequences are SGHRS and YFSETQ.